This T cell receptor beta chain derives from a study of blood T cell repertoires in COVID-19. Across the study: Samples came from the United States, Italy and Spain, spanning acute and convalescent COVID-19. T cells, B-cell-depleted T cells, or PBMCs provided the cDNA or gDNA that served as material.

Authors' data handling: Amplification from reference gene primers served as the basis for estimated nucleated cell counts. TCRdb keeps only in-frame clones here, not all; method: immunoSEQ multiplex PCR. V, J and clone size were drawn from that table, and D and trimming were deduced from the DNA. The table shows about 380,000 clones, with roughly 85% occurring only once. V lost 3 bases to trimming and J lost 2 bases, with 14 bases between them. This CDR3 comprises 15 residues. Germline values: CDR1 SGHVS, CDR2 FQNEAQ. V is TRBV7-8 and J is TRBJ2-7, with D maybe TRBD1 (6 bases). Sequencing input: peripheral blood. This sequence was found in a woman between 18 and 30 years old with acute or convalescent COVID-19. CDR3 sequence reads: CASSFRGQGTYEQYF. The DNA of the CDR3 is TGTGCCAGCAGCTTTAGAGGCCAGGGGACCTACGAGCAGTACTTC.